These 26 T cell receptor beta chains were sequenced from one sample in a study of blood T cell repertoires in COVID-19. Here immunoSEQ multiplex PCR was the method, and the copy in TCRdb shows in-frame clones only, minus some. The sample yields about 58,000 clones, 90% seen once. Sequenced sample: peripheral blood. Receptors originate from a man aged 60-69 years with active COVID-19.

V gene TRBV27 combines with J gene TRBJ2-7, with TRBD2 as a possible D gene (6 bases). V lost 3 bases and J lost 2, with 8 bases in between. CDR3 length: 13 amino acids. CDR1 MNHEY and CDR2 SMNVEV come from the germline V gene (reference sequence). This chain's CDR3 is CASSFAGTYEQYF. In DNA, the CDR3 is TGTGCCAGCAGTTTTGCGGGAACCTACGAGCAGTACTTC.

The chain couples TRBV11-2 to TRBJ1-2, with a possible D match to TRBD1 (6 bases). Trimming shortened V by 3 bases and J by 2 bases, and 16 bases separated the two germline ends. The CDR3 extends over 16 amino acids. Germline assignment: CDR1 SGHAT and CDR2 FQNNGV. The DNA for the CDR3 is TGTGCCAGCAGCTTCGGATTGGGAGGGGGAAACTATGGCTACACCTTC. Translating gives CASSFGLGGGNYGYTF.

In its sample, this clone was seen once. This chain uses TRBV5-1 with TRBJ2-2; TRBD1 agrees at 8 bases. The CDR3 has 15 residues. Trimming at V came to 4 bases and at J to 6 bases, leaving 8 bases not matched to a gene. In germline, CDR1 is SGHRS, CDR2 YFSETQ. The CDR3 DNA reads TGCGCCAGCAGCCCTCGGACAGGGATCGCCGGGGAGCTGTTTTTT. Translation gives CASSPRTGIAGELFF.

The chain couples TRBV28 to TRBJ1-1; possibly TRBD1 for D (5 bases). The CDR3 has 16 amino acids. V lost 7 bases and J 3 bases, leaving 21 bases between the germline ends. Germline CDR1 reads MDHEN; CDR2 reads SYDVKM. The CDR3 region has the DNA TGTGCCAGCACCCCTACGATTGGCGTAGGGGACACTGAAGCTTTCTTT. It specifies CASTPTIGVGDTEAFF. Drawing the rest from reference TRBV28 and TRBJ1-1, the complete variable domain is DVKVTQSSRYLVKRTGEKVFLECVQDMDHENMFWYRQDPGLGLRLIYFSYDVKMKEKGDIPEGYSVSREKKERFSLILESASTNQTSMYLCASTPTIGVGDTEAFFGQGTRLTVV.

The gene calls are TRBV19 and TRBJ1-3; D might be TRBD1 (5 bases). Germline V gene sequence: CDR1 LNHDA, CDR2 SQIVND (reference sequence). V was cut by 10 bases and J by 0 bases, with 13 bases left in between. CDR3 size: 14 residues. The CDR3 sequence is CATRQRSSGNTIYF. The CDR3 DNA reads as TGTGCCACCCGACAGAGGAGCTCTGGAAACACCATATATTTT.

In this sample, this clone is medium-sized. The V call is TRBV13, the J call TRBJ2-2; tentatively, D is TRBD2 (6 bases). There are 14 residues in the CDR3. Trimming shortened V by 6 bases and J by 7 bases, and 15 bases separated the two germline ends. Germline V lookup: CDR1 PRHDT, CDR2 FYEKMQ (reference sequence). CDR3 residues: CASSSRGWGGELFF. In DNA form, the CDR3 reads TGTGCCAGCAGTTCGCGGGGCTGGGGCGGGGAGCTGTTTTTT. The full variable domain, rest sourced from reference TRBV13 and TRBJ2-2, is AAGVIQSPRHLIKEKRETATLKCYPIPRHDTVYWYQQGPGQDPQFLISFYEKMQSDKGSIPDRFSAQQFSDYHSELNMSSLELGDSALYFCASSSRGWGGELFFGEGSRLTVL.

The chain recombines TRBV6-2 or TRBV6-3 with TRBJ2-1, with D possibly being TRBD2 (5 bases). The CDR3 is 13 residues long. In germline, CDR1 is MNHEY, CDR2 SVGEGT. Trimming took off 0 bases at V and 6 bases at J, with 6 bases between the two ends. The CDR3 DNA reads as TGTGCCAGCAGTTACTCGCGGGTCAATGAGCAGTTCTTC. It encodes CASSYSRVNEQFF.

J is TRBJ2-7 and V is TRBV6-5; 8 nucleotides agree with TRBD1. J gave up 5 bases and V 7 bases, and 10 bases lay outside the gene matches. The CDR3 runs 14 residues. Germline V gene sequence: CDR1 MNHEY, CDR2 SVGAGI. For the CDR3, the DNA is TGTGCCAGCAACCCGGACAGGGCCCGAAACGAGCAGTACTTC. The encoded protein is CASNPDRARNEQYF.

The chain employs TRBV4-1 and TRBJ1-5, with TRBD1 matching 9 bases. Germline-derived CDR1 and CDR2 are MGHRA and YSYEKL. With 4 bases clipped from V and 0 bases from J, the junction kept 13 bases outside the gene matches. The CDR3 has 19 residues. CDR3: CASSPKFRQGEVSNQPQHF. Here the CDR3 DNA reads TGCGCCAGCAGCCCCAAGTTCAGACAGGGGGAGGTTAGCAATCAGCCCCAGCATTTT.

This rearrangement joins TRBV5-1 to TRBJ1-1, with TRBD1 matching over 7 bases. Germline V CDR1 and CDR2: SGHRS, YFSETQ. J gave up 0 bases and V 4 bases, and 12 bases lay outside the gene matches. The CDR3 has 17 amino acids. The DNA for the CDR3 is TGCGCCAGCAGCAGTAGGGGTGCAGGGGGTTTGAACACTGAAGCTTTCTTT. Protein product: CASSSRGAGGLNTEAFF. Filled out from reference TRBV5-1 and TRBJ1-1, the complete variable domain reads KAGVTQTPRYLIKTRGQQVTLSCSPISGHRSVSWYQQTPGQGLQFLFEYFSETQRNKGNFPGRFSGRQFSNSRSEMNVSTLELGDSALYLCASSSRGAGGLNTEAFFGQGTRLTVV.

This chain uses TRBV4-1 with TRBJ2-6, with TRBD1 identical over 10 bases. This CDR3 has 18 residues. V lost 3 bases, J lost 0 bases, and 5 bases stayed unmatched. Per germline, CDR1 MGHRA and CDR2 YSYEKL. The CDR3 loop reads CASSQLGQGTSGANVLTF. The CDR3 DNA is TGCGCCAGCAGCCAGCTGGGACAGGGGACCTCTGGGGCCAACGTCCTGACTTTC.

The V and J genes are TRBV11-2 and TRBJ1-2, with a possible D match to TRBD1 (6 bases). Per the germline V gene, CDR1 is SGHAT and CDR2 is FQNNGV. The CDR3 has 15 residues. Deletions cut 0 bases from V and 4 bases from J, with 12 bases between. The CDR3 coding sequence is TGTGCCAGCAGCTTAGATCCGACAGGTGTCTATGGCTACACCTTC. Its translation: CASSLDPTGVYGYTF. Full variable domain (outside the CDR3, taken from reference TRBV11-2 and TRBJ1-2): EAGVAQSPRYKIIEKRQSVAFWCNPISGHATLYWYQQILGQGPKLLIQFQNNGVVDDSQLPKDRFSAERLKGVDSTLKIQPAKLEDSAVYLCASSLDPTGVYGYTFGSGTRLTVV.

This chain joins TRBV2 and TRBJ1-4; D is possibly TRBD1 (6 bases). The germline gives CDR1 SNHLY, CDR2 FYNNEI. CDR3 length: 15 amino acids. Trimming took off 6 bases at V and 5 bases at J, with 16 bases between the two ends. CDR3 coding DNA: TGTGCCAGCAGAAAAGGGGGACGCCGGAATGAAAAACTGTTTTTT. Amino acid sequence: CASRKGGRRNEKLFF.

The chain links TRBV11-2 to TRBJ2-1; 11 bases line up with TRBD2. Germline V gene sequence: CDR1 SGHAT, CDR2 FQNNGV. The J segment lost 7 bases and the V segment lost 5 bases, leaving 13 bases of the junction unmatched. The CDR3 has 17 amino acids. The CDR3: CASSPWGGLAEPNEQFF. In DNA form, the CDR3 reads TGTGCCAGCAGCCCGTGGGGGGGACTAGCGGAACCTAATGAGCAGTTCTTC.

The chain is built from TRBV19 and TRBJ2-7; the D is unclear. Trimming removed 4 bases at V and 3 bases at J, with 4 bases between. The germline V gene encodes CDR1 LNHDA and CDR2 SQIVND (reference sequence). This CDR3 spans 11 amino acids. The CDR3 nucleotides read TGTGCCAGTAGTAATTACTACGAGCAGTACTTC. Translated, it gives CASSNYYEQYF.

The chain recombines TRBV7-9 with TRBJ1-1, with a weak D call TRBD1 (5 bases). Germline lookup yields CDR1 SEHNR and CDR2 FQNEAQ (reference sequence). The CDR3 contains 14 residues. The germline V and J ends were trimmed by 6 bases and 3 bases, with 14 bases remaining between them. The chain's CDR3 is CASRWDSQDTEAFF. CDR3 sequence (DNA): TGTGCCAGCAGATGGGACTCCCAAGACACTGAAGCTTTCTTT.

The chain has TRBV4-1 and TRBJ1-5, with D possibly TRBD1 on 5 matching bases. Per the germline V gene, CDR1 is MGHRA and CDR2 is YSYEKL. The CDR3 extends over 18 amino acids. The V and J ends lost 1 base and 0 bases respectively, with 16 bases between them. The CDR3 region has the DNA TGCGCCAGCAGCCAAGCGGACACAAGGGTTGTTAGCAATCAGCCCCAGCATTTT. Amino acid sequence: CASSQADTRVVSNQPQHF.

The chain is built from TRBV11-1 and TRBJ1-2; 7 nucleotides align to TRBD1. V was pared by 5 bases and J by 2 bases, with 11 bases of the junction left unmatched. The CDR3 is 16 amino acids. From germline, CDR1 is SGHAT and CDR2 FQDESV (reference sequence). CDR3 DNA sequence: TGTGCCAGCAGCCCACTCCCCGGACAGGAAAACTATGGCTACACCTTC. This codes for CASSPLPGQENYGYTF.

The chain uses TRBV10-3 and TRBJ2-1; 11 nucleotides align to TRBD2. Unmatched junction bases numbered 3, after V lost 4 bases and J lost 4 bases. Germline values: CDR1 ENHRY, CDR2 SYGVKD. This CDR3 is built from 15 residues. The CDR3: CAISGASGGYNEQFF. CDR3 in DNA: TGTGCCATCAGTGGGGCTAGCGGGGGGTACAATGAGCAGTTCTTC.

The J gene is TRBJ2-7, the V gene TRBV18, with 8 bases identical to TRBD1. The CDR3 runs to 14 residues. The junction had 5 bases not matched to a gene; V was cut back by 5 bases and J by 2 bases. Germline lookup yields CDR1 KGHSH and CDR2 LQKENI. CDR3: CASSSGQAPYEQYF. The CDR3 DNA reads TGTGCCAGCTCATCGGGACAGGCCCCCTACGAGCAGTACTTC.

The rearrangement joins TRBV7-3 to TRBJ2-7; 8 bases map to TRBD1. Germline CDR1 SGHTA, CDR2 FQGTGA. J gave up 2 bases and V 1 base, and 7 bases lay outside the gene matches. This CDR3 spans 16 amino acids. The CDR3 sequence: CASSLSPRQGTYEQYF. CDR3 nucleotide sequence: TGTGCCAGCAGCTTAAGCCCCAGACAGGGGACCTACGAGCAGTACTTC.

The chain carries TRBV7-2 and TRBJ2-2, with 12 bases that match TRBD2. CDR3 length: 16 amino acids. Germline assignment: CDR1 SGHTA and CDR2 FQGNSA. The trim removed 4 bases at V and 6 bases at J, leaving 6 bases unmatched. The CDR3, as DNA: TGTGCCAGCAGCTCCGGACTAGCGGGACGACCCGGGGAGCTGTTTTTT. Protein: CASSSGLAGRPGELFF.

The V and J genes are TRBV29-1 and TRBJ2-5, with TRBD2 as a possible D gene (6 bases). The germline CDR1 and CDR2 sequences are SQVTM and ANQGSEA. Trimming stripped 0 bases from V and 2 bases from J, with 13 bases between. CDR3 length equals 15 residues. The CDR3 DNA is TGCAGCGTTGAAGACTTGCGGGATCAACAAGAGACCCAGTACTTC. This sequence encodes CSVEDLRDQQETQYF.

V is TRBV29-1 and J is TRBJ2-1; 9 nucleotides match TRBD2. V shed 3 bases, J shed 4 bases, and the junction held 7 bases outside the gene matches. The length of the CDR3 is 15 residues. Germline CDR1 reads SQVTM; CDR2 reads ANQGSEA. CDR3 region: CSVELAGHRYNEQFF. DNA for the CDR3: TGCAGCGTTGAGCTAGCGGGACACCGTTACAATGAGCAGTTCTTC.

This clone has only a few counts. The chain links TRBV6-2 or TRBV6-3 to TRBJ2-7, with 8 bases aligning to TRBD2. Unmatched junction bases numbered 9, after V lost 3 bases and J lost 5 bases. The CDR3 runs to 15 residues. Germline V CDR1 and CDR2: MNHEY, SVGEGT. The CDR3 DNA follows: TGTGCCAGCAGTTATTTCGGGAGGGCGGCGGACGAGCAGTACTTC. It translates to CASSYFGRAADEQYF.

The CDR3 nucleotides are TGTGCCAGCAGCCTCCTACCCCCAAACTCTGGAAACACCATATATTTT. Protein: CASSLLPPNSGNTIYF. The V call is TRBV7-3, the J call TRBJ1-3; D unclear. V dropped 5 bases and J dropped 0 bases, with 14 bases sitting between them. The germline V gene has CDR1 SGHTA and CDR2 FQGTGA. This CDR3 region has 16 residues. The full variable domain, with the rest looked up from reference TRBV7-3 and TRBJ1-3, is GAGVSQTPSNKVTEKGKYVELRCDPISGHTALYWYRQSLGQGPEFLIYFQGTGAADDSGLPNDRFFAVRPEGSVSTLKIQRTERGDSAVYLCASSLLPPNSGNTIYFGEGSWLTVV.